This T cell receptor (beta chain) was captured by sequencing in a study of blood T cell repertoires in COVID-19. Trimming removed 6 bases from V and 1 base from J, with 13 bases in between. CDR3 length equals 15 residues. The germline gives CDR1 LNHDA, CDR2 SQIVND (reference sequence). Seattle patients were enrolled while actively infected and followed longitudinally. Libraries were prepared by immunoSEQ multiplex PCR; TCRdb keeps only in-frame clonotypes and omits some of them. This sample has about 43,000 clones, with approximately 87% found just once. Sequences were obtained from peripheral blood. This TCR was recovered from a man aged 40-49 years with COVID-19, enrolled during active disease. The chain combines TRBV19 with TRBJ1-5; a weak D match, TRBD1 (5 bases). This CDR3 reads CASRPGGASNQPQHF. CDR3 DNA sequence: TGTGCCAGTAGGCCGGGAGGGGCCAGCAATCAGCCCCAGCATTTT.